This TCR beta chain was profiled in a study of cytomegalovirus exposure and HLA in healthy donors. The PCR contained 60 Vbeta and 13 Jbeta primers. TCRdb's table, derived via immunoSEQ multiplex PCR, lists solely in-frame clones and lacks some. The sample yields over 200,000 clones, 60% to 80% seen once. Losses at the gene ends were 5 bases for V and 10 bases for J; bases not matched to a gene: 4. The CDR3 spans 13 residues. The V gene's germline CDR1 is LGHNT and CDR2 FRNRAP. The chain couples TRBV12-5 to TRBJ2-1; 11 nucleotides line up with TRBD2. Input material: PBMCs. The sequence derives from a male donor in good health and CMV-seronegative. The CDR3 sequence: CASGTSGSVEQFF. The CDR3 nucleotides read TGTGCTAGTGGTACTAGCGGGAGCGTGGAGCAGTTCTTC.